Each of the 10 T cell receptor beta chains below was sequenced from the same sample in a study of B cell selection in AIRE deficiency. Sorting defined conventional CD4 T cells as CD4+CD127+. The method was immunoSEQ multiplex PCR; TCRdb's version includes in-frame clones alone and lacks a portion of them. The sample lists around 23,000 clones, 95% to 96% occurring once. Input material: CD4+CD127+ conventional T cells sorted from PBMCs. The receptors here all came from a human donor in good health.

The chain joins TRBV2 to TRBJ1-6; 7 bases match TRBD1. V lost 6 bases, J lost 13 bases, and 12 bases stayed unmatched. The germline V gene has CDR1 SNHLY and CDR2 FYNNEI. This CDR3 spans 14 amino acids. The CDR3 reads CASSAVDRVGPLHF. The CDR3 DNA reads TGTGCCAGCAGCGCCGTCGACAGGGTAGGCCCCCTCCACTTT.

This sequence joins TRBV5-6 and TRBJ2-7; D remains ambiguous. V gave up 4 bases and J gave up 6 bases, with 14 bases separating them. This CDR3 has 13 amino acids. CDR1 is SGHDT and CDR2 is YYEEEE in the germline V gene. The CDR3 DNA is TGTGCCAGCAGCACGCCGGCCCTTTCCGAGCAGTACTTC. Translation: CASSTPALSEQYF.

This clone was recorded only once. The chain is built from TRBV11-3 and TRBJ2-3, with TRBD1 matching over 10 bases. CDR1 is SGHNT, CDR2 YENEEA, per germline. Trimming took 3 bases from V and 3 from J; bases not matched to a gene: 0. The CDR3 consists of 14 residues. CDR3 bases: TGTGCCAGCAGCTTGGGACAGGGGACAGATACGCAGTATTTT. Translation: CASSLGQGTDTQYF.

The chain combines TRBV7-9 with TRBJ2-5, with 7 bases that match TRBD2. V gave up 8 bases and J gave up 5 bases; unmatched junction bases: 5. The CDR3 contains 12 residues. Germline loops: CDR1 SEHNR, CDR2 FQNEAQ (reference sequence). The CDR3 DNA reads TGTGCCAGCCGGGGGGTCGGGGAGACCCAGTACTTC. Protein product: CASRGVGETQYF.

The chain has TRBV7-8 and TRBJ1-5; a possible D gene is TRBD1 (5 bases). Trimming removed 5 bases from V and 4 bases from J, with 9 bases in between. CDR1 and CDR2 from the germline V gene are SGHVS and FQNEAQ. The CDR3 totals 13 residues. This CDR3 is CASSLDRNQPQHF. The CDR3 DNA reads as TGTGCCAGCAGCCTCGACAGAAATCAGCCCCAGCATTTT.

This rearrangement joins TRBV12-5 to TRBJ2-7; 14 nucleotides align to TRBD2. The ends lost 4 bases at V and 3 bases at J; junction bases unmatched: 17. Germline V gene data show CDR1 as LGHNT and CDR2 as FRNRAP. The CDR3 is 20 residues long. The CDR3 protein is CASGYRSGLAGVQGYYEQYF. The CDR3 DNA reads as TGTGCTAGTGGTTACCGCTCGGGACTAGCGGGAGTTCAGGGGTACTACGAGCAGTACTTC. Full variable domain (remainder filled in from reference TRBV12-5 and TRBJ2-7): DARVTQTPRHKVTEMGQEVTMRCQPILGHNTVFWYRQTMMQGLELLAYFRNRAPLDDSGMPKDRFSAEMPDATLATLKIQPSEPRDSAVYFCASGYRSGLAGVQGYYEQYFGPGTRLTVT.

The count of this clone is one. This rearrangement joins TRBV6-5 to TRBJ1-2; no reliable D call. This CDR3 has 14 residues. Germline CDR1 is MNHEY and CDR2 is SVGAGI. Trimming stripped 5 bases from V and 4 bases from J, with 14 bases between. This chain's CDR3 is CASSVGAGLYGYTF. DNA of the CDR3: TGTGCCAGCAGTGTAGGAGCTGGACTCTATGGCTACACCTTC.

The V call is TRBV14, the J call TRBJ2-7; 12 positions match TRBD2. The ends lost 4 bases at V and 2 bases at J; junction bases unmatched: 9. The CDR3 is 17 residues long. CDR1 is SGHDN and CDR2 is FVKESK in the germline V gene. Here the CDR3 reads CASSPLAGGKKAYEQYF. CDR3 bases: TGTGCCAGCAGCCCCCTAGCGGGAGGGAAAAAAGCCTACGAGCAGTACTTC.

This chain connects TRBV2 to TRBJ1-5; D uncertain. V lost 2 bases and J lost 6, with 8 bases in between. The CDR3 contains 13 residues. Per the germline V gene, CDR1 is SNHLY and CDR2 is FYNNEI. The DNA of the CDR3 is TGTGCCAGCAGTGAAATTCGGGGTCAGCCCCAGCATTTT. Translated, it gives CASSEIRGQPQHF.

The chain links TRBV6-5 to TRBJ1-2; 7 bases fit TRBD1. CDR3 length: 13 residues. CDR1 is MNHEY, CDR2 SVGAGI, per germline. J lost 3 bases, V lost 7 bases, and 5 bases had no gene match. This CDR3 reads CASTGTGDYGYTF. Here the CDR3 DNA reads TGTGCCAGCACTGGAACAGGGGACTATGGCTACACCTTC.